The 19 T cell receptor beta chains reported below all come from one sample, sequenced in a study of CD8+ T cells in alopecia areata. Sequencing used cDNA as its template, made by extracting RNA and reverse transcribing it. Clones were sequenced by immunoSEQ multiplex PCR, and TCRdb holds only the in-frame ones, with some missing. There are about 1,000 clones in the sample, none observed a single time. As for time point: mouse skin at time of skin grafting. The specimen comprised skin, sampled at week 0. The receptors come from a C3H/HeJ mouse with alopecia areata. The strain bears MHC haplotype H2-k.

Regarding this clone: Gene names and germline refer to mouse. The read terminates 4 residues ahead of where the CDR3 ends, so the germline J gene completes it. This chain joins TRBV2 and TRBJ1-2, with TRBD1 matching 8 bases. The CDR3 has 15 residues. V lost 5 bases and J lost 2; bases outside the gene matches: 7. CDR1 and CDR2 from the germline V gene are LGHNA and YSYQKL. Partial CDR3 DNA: TGTGCCAGCAGCTCTCCGACAGGGGTGAACTCC. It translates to CASSSPTGVNS. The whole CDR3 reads CASSSPTGVNSDYTF.

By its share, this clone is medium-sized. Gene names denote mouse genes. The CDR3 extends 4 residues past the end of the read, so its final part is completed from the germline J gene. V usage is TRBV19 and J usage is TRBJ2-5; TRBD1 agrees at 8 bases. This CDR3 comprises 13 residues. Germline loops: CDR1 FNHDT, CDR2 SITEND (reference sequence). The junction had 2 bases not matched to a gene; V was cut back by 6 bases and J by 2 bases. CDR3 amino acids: CASTGGGQDTQYF. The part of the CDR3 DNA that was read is TGTGCCAGCACAGGGGGCGGCCAAGAC.

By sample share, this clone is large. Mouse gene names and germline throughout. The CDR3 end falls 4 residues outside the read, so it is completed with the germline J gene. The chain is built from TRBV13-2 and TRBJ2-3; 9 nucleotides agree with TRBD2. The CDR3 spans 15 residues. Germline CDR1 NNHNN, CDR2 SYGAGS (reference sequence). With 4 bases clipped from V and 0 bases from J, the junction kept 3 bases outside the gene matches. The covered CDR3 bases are TGTGCCAGCGGTCGACTGGGGGATAGTGCAGAA. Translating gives CASGRLGDSAE. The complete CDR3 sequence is CASGRLGDSAETLYF.

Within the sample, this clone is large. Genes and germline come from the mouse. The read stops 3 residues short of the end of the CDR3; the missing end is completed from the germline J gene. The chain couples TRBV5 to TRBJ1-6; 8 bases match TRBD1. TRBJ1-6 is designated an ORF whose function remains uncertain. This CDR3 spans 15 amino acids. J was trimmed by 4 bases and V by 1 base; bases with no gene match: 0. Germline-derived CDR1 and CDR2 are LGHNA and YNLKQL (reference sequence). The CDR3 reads CASSQGQGYNSPLYF. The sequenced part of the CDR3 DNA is TGTGCCAGCAGCCAAGGACAGGGGTATAATTCGCCC.

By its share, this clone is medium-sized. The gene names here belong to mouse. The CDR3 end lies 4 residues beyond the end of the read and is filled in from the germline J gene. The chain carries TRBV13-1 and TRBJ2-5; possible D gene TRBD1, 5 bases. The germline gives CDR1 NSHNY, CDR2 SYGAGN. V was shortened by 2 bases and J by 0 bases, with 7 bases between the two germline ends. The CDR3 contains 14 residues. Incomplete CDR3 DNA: TGTGCCAGCAGTGACAGGGCAAACCAAGAC. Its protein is CASSDRANQD. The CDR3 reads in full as CASSDRANQDTQYF.

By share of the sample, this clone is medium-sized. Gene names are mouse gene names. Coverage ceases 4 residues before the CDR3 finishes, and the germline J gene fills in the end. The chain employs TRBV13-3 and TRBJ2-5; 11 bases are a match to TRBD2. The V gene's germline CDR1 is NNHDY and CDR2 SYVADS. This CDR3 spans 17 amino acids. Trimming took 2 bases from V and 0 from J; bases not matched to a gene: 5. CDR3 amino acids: CASSEWGTGGNQDTQYF. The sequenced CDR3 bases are TGTGCCAGCAGTGAATGGGGGACTGGGGGTAACCAAGAC.

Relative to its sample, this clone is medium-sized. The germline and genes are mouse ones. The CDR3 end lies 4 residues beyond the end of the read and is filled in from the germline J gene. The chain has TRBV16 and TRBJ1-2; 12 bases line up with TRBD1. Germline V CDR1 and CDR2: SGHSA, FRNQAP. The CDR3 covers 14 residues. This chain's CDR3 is CASSLGQGARDYTF. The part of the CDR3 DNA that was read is TGTGCAAGCAGCTTGGGACAGGGGGCGCGC.

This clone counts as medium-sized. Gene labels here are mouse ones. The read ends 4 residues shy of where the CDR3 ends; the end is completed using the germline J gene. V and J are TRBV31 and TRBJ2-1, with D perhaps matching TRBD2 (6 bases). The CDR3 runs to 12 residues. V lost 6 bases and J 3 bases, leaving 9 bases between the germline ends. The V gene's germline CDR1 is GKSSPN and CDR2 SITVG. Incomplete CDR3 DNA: TGTGCCTGCCTGGGGTTCTATGCT. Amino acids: CACLGFYA. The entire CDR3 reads CACLGFYAEQFF.

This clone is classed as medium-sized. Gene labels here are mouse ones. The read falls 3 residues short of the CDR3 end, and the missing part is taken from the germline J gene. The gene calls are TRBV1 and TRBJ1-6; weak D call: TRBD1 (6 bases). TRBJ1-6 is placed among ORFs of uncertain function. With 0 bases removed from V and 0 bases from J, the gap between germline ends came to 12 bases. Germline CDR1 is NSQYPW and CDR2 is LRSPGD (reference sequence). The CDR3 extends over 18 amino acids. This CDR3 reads CTCSADEGQNSYNSPLYF. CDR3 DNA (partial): TGCACCTGCAGTGCAGATGAGGGACAAAATTCCTATAATTCGCCC.

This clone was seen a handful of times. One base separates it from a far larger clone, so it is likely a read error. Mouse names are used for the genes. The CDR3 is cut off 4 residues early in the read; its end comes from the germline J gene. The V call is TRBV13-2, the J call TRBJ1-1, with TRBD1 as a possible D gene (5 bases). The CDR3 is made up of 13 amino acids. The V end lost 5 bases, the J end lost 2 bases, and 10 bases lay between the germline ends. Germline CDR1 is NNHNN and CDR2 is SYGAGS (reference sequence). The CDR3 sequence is CASGDRRNTEVFF. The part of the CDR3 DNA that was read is TGTGCCAGCGGCGACAGACGTAACACA.

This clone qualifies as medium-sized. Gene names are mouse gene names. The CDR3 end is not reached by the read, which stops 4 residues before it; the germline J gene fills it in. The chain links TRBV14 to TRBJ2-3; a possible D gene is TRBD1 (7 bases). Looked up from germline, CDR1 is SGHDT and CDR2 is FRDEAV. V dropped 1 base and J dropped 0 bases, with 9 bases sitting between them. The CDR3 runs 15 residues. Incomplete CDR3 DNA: TGTGCCAGCAGTTTCGAGGGGGCTAGTGCAGAA. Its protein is CASSFEGASAE. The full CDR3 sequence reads CASSFEGASAETLYF.

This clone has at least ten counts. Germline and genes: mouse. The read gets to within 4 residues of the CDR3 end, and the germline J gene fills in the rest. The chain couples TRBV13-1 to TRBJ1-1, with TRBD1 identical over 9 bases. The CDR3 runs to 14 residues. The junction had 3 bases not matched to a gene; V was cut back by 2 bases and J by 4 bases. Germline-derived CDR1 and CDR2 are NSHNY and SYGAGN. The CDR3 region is CASSEGTGFTEVFF. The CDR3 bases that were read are TGTGCCAGCAGTGAAGGGACAGGGTTCACA.

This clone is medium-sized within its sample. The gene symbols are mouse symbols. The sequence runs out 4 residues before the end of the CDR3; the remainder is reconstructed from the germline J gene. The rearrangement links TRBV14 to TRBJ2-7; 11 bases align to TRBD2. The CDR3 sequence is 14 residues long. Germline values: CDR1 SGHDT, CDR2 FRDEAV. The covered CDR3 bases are TGTGCCAGCAGCCGAACTGGGGGGGCGCAT. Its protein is CASSRTGGAH. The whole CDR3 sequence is CASSRTGGAHEQYF.

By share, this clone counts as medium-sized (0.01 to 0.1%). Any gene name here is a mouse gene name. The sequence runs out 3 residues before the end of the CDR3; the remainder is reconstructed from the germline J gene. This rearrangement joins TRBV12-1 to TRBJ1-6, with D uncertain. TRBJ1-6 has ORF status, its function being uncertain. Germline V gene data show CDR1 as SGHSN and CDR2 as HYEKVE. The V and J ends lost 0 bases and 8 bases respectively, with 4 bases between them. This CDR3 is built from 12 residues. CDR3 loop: CASSLEDSPLYF. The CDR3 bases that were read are TGTGCCAGCTCTCTCGAGGATTCGCCC.

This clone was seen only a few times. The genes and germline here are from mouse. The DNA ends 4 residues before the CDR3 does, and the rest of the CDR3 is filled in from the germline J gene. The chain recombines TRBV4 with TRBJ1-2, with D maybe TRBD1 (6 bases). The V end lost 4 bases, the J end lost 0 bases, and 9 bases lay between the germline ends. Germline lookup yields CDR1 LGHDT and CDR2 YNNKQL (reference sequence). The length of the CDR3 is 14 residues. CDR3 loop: CASSWDTANSDYTF. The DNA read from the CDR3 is TGTGCCAGCAGCTGGGACACAGCAAACTCC.

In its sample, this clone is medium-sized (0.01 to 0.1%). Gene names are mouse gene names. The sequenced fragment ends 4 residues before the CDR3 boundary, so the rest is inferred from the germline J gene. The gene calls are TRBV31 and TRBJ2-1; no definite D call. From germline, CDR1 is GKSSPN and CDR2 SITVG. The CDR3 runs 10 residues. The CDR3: CAWSLAEQFF. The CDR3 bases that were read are TGTGCCTGGAGTCTCGCT.

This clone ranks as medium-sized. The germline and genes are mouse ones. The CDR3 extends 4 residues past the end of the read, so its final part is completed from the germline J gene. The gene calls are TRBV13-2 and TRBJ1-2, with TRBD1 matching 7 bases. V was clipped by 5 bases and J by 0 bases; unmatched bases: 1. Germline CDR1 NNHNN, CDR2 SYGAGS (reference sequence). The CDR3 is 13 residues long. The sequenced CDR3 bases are TGTGCCAGCGGGGACAGGACAAACTCC. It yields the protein CASGDRTNS. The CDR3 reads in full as CASGDRTNSDYTF.

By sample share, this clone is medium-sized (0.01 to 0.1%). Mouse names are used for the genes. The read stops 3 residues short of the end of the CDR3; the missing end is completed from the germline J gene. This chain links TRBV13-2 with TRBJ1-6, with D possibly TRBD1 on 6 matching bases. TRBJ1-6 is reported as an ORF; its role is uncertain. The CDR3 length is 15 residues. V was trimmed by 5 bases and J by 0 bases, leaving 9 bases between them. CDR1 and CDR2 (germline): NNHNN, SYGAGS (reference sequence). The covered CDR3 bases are TGTGCCAGCGGCTGGGACATTTCCTATAATTCGCCC. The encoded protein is CASGWDISYNSP. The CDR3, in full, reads CASGWDISYNSPLYF.

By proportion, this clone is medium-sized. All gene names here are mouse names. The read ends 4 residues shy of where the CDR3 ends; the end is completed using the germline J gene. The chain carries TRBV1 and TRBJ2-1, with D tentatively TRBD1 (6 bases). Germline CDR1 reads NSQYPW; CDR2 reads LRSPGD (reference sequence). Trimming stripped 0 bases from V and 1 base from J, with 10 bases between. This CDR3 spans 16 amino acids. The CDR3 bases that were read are TGCACCTGCAGTGCAGATTCAACAGGGAACTATGCT. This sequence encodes CTCSADSTGNYA. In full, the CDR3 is CTCSADSTGNYAEQFF.